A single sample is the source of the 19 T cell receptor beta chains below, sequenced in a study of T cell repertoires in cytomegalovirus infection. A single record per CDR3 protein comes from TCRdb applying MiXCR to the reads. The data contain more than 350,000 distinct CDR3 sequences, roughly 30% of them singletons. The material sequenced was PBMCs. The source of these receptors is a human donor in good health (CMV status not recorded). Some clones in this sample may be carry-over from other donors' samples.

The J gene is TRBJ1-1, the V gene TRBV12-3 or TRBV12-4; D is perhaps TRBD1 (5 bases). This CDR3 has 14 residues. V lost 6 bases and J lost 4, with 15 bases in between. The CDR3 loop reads CASRITGALTEAFF. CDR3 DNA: TGTGCCAGCAGAATCACCGGGGCCCTCACTGAAGCTTTCTTT.

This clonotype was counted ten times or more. The CDR3 sequence: CASTSGLFQETQYF. The CDR3 region has the DNA TGTGCCAGCACCTCAGGGCTCTTCCAAGAGACCCAGTACTTC. This rearrangement joins TRBV6-1 to TRBJ2-5, with D tentatively TRBD1 (5 bases). Trimming took off 7 bases at V and 1 base at J, with 13 bases between the two ends. CDR3 length: 14 residues. Germline V CDR1 and CDR2: MNHNS, SASEGT.

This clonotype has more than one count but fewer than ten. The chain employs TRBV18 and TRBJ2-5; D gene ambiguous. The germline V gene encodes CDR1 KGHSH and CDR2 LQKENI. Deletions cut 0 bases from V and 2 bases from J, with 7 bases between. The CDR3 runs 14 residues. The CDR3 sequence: CASSPPMGQETQYF. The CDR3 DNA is TGTGCCAGCTCACCACCGATGGGACAAGAGACCCAGTACTTC.

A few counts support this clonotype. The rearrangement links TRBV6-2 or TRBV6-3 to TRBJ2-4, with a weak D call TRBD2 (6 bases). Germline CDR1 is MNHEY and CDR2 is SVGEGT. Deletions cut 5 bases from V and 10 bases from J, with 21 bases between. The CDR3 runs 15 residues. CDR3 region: CASSRREAFRGIQYF. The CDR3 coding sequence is TGTGCCAGCAGTCGCAGGGAGGCATTTCGGGGAATTCAGTACTTC.

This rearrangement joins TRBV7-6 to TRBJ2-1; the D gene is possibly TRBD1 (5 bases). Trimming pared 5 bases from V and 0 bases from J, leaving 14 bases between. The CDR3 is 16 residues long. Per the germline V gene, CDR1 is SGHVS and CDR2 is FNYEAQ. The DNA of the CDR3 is TGTGCCAGCAGCCCGCCGACAGTTAGCTCCTACAATGAGCAGTTCTTC. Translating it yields CASSPPTVSSYNEQFF.

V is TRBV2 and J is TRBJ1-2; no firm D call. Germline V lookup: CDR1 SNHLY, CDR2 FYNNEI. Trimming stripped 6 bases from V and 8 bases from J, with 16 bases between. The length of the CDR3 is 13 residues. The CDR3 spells CASRADPMWGYTF. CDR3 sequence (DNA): TGTGCCAGCAGGGCGGATCCTATGTGGGGCTACACCTTC.

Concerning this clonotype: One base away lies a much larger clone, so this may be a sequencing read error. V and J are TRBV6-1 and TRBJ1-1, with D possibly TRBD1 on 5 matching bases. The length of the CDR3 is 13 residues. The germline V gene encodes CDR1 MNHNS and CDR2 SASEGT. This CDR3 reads CASSEGQGTETFF. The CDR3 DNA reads TGTGCCAGCAGTGAAGGTCAGGGTACTGAAACTTTCTTT.

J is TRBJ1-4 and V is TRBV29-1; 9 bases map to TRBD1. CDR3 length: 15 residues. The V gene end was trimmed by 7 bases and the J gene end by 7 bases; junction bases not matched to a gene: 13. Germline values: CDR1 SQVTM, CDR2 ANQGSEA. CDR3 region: CSAGTGTSGSEKLFF. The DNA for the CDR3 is TGCAGCGCCGGGACAGGGACAAGTGGTAGTGAAAAACTGTTTTTT.

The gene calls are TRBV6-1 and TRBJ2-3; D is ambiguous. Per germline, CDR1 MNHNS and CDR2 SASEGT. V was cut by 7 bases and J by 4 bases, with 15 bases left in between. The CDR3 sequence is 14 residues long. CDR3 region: CASTPPTIADTQYF. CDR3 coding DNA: TGTGCCAGCACTCCCCCCACAATCGCAGATACGCAGTATTTT.

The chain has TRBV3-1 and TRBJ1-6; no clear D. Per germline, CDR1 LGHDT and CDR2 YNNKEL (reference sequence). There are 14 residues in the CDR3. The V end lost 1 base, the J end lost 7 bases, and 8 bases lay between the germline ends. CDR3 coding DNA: TGTGCCAGCAGCCAAGGACCCGCAAATTCACCCCTCCACTTT. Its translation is CASSQGPANSPLHF.

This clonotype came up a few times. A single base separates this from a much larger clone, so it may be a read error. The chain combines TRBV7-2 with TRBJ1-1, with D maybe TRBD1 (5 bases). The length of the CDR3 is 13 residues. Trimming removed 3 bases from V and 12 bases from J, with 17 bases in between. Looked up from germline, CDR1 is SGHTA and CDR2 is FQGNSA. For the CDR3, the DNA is TGTGCCAGCAGCTTGCAGGGCCTGCTCCGATCTTTCTTT. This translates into CASSLQGLLRSFF.

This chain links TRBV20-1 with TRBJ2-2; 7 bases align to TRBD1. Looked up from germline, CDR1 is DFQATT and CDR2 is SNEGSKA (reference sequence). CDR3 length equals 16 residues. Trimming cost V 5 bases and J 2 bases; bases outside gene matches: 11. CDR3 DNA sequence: TGCAGTGCTCTTGCCCTCAGGGGGAGTAACACCGGGGAGCTGTTTTTT. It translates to CSALALRGSNTGELFF.

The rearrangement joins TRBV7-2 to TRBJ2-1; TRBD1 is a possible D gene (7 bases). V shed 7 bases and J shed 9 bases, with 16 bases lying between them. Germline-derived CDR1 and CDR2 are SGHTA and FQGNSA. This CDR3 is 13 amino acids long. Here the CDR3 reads CASILRDSGEQFF. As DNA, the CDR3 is TGTGCCAGCATCTTGCGGGACAGTGGTGAGCAGTTCTTC.

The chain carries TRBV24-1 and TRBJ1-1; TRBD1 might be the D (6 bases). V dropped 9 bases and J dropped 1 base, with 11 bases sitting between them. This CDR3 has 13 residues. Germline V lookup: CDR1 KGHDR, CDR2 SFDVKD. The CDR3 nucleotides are TGTGCCACCGCTGACAGGCAGAACACTGAAGCTTTCTTT. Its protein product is CATADRQNTEAFF.

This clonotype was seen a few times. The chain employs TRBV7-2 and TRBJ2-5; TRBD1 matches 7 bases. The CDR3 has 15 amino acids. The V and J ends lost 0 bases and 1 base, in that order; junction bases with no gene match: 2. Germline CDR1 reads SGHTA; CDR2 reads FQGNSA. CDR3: CASSLARGPQETQYF. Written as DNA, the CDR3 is TGTGCCAGCAGCTTAGCGAGGGGGCCCCAAGAGACCCAGTACTTC.

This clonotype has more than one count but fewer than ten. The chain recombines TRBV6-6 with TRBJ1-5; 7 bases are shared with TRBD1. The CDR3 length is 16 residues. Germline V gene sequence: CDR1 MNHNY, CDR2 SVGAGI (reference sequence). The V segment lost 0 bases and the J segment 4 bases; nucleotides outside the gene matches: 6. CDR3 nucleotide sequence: TGTGCCAGCAGTTACTCTTTCGGACAGGCAAATCAGCCCCAGCATTTT. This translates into CASSYSFGQANQPQHF.

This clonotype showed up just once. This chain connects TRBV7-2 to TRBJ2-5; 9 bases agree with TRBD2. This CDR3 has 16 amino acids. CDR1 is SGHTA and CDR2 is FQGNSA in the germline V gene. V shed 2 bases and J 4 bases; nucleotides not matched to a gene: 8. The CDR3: CASSLSGGGGGETQYF. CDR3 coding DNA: TGTGCCAGCAGCTTATCTGGCGGGGGGGGGGGAGAGACCCAGTACTTC.

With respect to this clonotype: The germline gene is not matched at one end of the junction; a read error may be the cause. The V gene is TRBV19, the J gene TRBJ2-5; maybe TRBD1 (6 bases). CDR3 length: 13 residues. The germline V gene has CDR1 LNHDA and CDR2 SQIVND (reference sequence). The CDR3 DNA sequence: TGTGCCAGTTCGGACAGAGTACAAGAGACCCTGTACTTC. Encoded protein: CASSDRVQETLYF. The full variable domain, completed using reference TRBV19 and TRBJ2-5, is DGGITQSPKYLFRKEGQNVTLSCEQNLNHDAMYWYRQDPGQGLRLIYYSQIVNDFQKGDIAEGYSVSREKKESFPLTVTSAQKNPTAFYLCASSDRVQETLYFGPGTRLLVL.

CDR3 in amino acids: CASSGKGWTEAFF. In DNA, the CDR3 is TGTGCCAGCAGTGGAAAGGGTTGGACTGAAGCTTTCTTT. V usage is TRBV6-6 and J usage is TRBJ1-1, with D unclear. The CDR3 length is 13 residues. Per the germline V gene, CDR1 is MNHNY and CDR2 is SVGAGI (reference sequence). The V and J ends lost 5 bases and 5 bases respectively, with 12 bases between them.